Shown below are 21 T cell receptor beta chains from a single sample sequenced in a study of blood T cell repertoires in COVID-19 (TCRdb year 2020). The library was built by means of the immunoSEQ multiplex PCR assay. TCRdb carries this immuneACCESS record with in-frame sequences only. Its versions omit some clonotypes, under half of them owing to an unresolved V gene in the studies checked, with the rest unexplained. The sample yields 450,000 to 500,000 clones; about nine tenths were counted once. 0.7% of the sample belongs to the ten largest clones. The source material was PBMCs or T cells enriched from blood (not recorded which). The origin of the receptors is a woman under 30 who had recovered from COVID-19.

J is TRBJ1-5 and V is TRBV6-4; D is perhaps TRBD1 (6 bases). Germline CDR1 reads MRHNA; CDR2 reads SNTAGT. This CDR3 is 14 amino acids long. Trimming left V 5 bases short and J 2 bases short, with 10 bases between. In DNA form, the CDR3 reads TGTGCCAGCAGTTTACAGGGCGGCAATCAGCCCCAGCATTTT. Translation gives CASSLQGGNQPQHF.

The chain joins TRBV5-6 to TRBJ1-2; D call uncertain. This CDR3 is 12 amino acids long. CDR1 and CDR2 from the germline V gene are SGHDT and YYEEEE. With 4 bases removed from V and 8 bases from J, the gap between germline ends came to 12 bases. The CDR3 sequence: CASSMVSVGYTF. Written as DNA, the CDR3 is TGTGCCAGCAGCATGGTCTCCGTCGGCTACACCTTC.

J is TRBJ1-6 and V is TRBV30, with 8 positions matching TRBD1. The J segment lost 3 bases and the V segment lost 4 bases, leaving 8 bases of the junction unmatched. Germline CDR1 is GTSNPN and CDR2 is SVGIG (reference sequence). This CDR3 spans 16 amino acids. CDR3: CAWKDRVALYNSPLHF. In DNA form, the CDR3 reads TGTGCCTGGAAGGACAGGGTCGCCCTCTATAATTCACCCCTCCACTTT.

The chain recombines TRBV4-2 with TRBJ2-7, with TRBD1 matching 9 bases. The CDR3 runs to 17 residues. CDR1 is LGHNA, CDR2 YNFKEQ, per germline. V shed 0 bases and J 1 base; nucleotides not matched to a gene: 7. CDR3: CASSQEGTTGGSYEQYF. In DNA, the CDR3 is TGTGCCAGCAGCCAAGAGGGGACGACAGGGGGTTCCTACGAGCAGTACTTC.

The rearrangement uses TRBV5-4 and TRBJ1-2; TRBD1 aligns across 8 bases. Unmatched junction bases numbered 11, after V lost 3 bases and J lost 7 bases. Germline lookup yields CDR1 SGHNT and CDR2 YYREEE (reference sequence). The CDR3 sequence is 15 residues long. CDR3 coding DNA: TGTGCCAGCAGCTCTATGACAGGGGATTCGGGTGGCTACACCTTC. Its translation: CASSSMTGDSGGYTF.

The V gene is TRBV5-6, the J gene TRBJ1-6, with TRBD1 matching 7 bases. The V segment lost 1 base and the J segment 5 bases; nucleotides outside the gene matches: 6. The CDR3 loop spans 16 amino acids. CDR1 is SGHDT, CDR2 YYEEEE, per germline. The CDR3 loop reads CASSLLTGLNNSPLHF. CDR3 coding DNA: TGTGCCAGCAGCTTGTTGACAGGGTTGAATAATTCACCCCTCCACTTT.

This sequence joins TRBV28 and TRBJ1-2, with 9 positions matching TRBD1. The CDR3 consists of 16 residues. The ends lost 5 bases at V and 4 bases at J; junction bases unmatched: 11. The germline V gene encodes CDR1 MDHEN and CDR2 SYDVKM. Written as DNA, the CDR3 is TGTGCCAGCAGTACATGGACAGGGGAGTCCCTCTATGGCTACACCTTC. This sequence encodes CASSTWTGESLYGYTF.

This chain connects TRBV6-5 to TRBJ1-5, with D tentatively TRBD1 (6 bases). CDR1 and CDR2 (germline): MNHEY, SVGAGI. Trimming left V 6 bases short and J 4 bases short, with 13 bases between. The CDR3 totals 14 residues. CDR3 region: CASRPAGDNQPQHF. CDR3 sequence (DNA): TGTGCCAGCAGGCCCGCAGGGGATAATCAGCCCCAGCATTTT.

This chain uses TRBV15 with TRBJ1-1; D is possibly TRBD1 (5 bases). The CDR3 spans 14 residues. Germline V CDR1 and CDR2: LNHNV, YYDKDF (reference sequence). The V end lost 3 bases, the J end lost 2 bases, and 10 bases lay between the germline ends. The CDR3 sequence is CATSRRQYNTEAFF. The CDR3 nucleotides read TGTGCCACCAGCAGGCGACAGTATAACACTGAAGCTTTCTTT. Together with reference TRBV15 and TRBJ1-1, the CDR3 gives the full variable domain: DAMVIQNPRYQVTQFGKPVTLSCSQTLNHNVMYWYQQKSSQAPKLLFHYYDKDFNNEADTPDNFQSRRPNTSFCFLDIRSPGLGDTAMYLCATSRRQYNTEAFFGQGTRLTVV.

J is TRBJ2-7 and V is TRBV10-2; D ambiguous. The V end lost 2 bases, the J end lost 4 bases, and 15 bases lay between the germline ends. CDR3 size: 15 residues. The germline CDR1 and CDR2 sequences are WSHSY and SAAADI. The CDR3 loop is CASSEENTVEYEQYF. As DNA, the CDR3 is TGCGCCAGCAGTGAGGAAAATACGGTGGAGTACGAGCAGTACTTC.

CDR3 sequence (DNA): TGTGCCAGCAGCTCAGGGACAGGGCTTAATCAGCCCCAGCATTTT. Its translation is CASSSGTGLNQPQHF. The V gene is TRBV7-8, the J gene TRBJ1-5; TRBD1 agrees at 9 bases. Germline CDR1 is SGHVS and CDR2 is FQNEAQ. Trimming removed 4 bases from V and 4 bases from J; junction bases left unmatched: 5. This CDR3 spans 15 amino acids.

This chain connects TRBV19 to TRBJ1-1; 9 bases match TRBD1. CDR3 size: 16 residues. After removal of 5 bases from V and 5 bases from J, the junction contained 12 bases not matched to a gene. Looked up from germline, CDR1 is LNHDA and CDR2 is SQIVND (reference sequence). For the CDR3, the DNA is TGTGCCAGTAGTTCCCGGACAGGGGAGACGGAGACTGAAGCTTTCTTT. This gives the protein CASSSRTGETETEAFF.

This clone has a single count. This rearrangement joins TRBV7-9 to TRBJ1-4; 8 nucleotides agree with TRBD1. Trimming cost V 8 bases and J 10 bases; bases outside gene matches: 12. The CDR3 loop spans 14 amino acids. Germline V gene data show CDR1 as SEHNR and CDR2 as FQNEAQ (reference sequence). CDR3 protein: CASGSDREDVKLFF. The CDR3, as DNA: TGTGCCAGCGGTTCGGACAGGGAGGACGTAAAACTGTTTTTT. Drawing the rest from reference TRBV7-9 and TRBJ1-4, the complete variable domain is DTGVSQNPRHKITKRGQNVTFRCDPISEHNRLYWYRQTLGQGPEFLTYFQNEAQLEKSRLLSDRFSAERPKGSFSTLEIQRTEQGDSAMYLCASGSDREDVKLFFGSGTQLSVL.

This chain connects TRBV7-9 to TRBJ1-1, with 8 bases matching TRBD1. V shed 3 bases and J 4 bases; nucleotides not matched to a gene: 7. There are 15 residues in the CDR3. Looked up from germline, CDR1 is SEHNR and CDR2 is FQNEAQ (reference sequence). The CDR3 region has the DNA TGTGCCAGCAGCTTCTCCCAAACAGGGGGCACTGAAGCTTTCTTT. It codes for CASSFSQTGGTEAFF.

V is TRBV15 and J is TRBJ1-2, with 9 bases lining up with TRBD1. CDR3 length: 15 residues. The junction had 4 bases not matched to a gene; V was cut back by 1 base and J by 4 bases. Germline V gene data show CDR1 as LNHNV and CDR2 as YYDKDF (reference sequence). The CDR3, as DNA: TGTGCCACCAGCAGAGGGGGGACAGGGCCCTATGGCTACACCTTC. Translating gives CATSRGGTGPYGYTF.

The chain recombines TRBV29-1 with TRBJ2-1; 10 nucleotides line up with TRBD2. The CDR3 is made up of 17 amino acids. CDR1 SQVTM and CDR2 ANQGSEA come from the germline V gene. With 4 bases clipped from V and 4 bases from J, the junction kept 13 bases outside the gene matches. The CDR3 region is CSVVDLRTSGLYNEQFF. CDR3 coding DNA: TGCAGCGTTGTCGATCTAAGGACTAGCGGACTATACAATGAGCAGTTCTTC.

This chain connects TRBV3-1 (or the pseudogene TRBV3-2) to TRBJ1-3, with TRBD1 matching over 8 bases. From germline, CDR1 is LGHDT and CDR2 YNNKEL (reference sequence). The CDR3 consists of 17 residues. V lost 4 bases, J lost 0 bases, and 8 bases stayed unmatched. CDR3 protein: CASSPVGQVRSGNTIYF. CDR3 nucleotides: TGTGCCAGCAGCCCCGTGGGACAGGTCCGCTCTGGAAACACCATATATTTT.

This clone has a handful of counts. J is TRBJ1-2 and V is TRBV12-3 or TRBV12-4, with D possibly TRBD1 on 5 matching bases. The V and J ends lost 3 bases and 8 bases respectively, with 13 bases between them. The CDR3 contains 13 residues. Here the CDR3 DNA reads TGTGCCAGCAGTTTTGAGCCAGGGATCGGCTACACCTTC. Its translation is CASSFEPGIGYTF.

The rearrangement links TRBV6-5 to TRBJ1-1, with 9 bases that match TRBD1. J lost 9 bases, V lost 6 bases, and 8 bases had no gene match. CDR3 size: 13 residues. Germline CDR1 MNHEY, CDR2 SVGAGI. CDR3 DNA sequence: TGTGCCAGCAGCTCGGACAGGGGAGGTAAAGCTTTCTTT. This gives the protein CASSSDRGGKAFF.

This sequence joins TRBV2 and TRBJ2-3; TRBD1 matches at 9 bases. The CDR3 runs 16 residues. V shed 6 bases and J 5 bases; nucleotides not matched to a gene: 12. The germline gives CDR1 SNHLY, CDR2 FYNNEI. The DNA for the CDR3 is TGTGCCAGCAGCCAATACACGGGACAGGGAAAAGATACGCAGTATTTT. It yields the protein CASSQYTGQGKDTQYF.

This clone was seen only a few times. The CDR3 DNA sequence: TGTGCCAGCAGCCCTAGGGGGCAGGGGTGGAGTGAAAAACTGTTTTTT. It is translated as CASSPRGQGWSEKLFF. The chain recombines TRBV11-2 with TRBJ1-4; TRBD1 matches at 7 bases. Germline lookup yields CDR1 SGHAT and CDR2 FQNNGV. With V trimmed by 5 bases and J by 7 bases, 13 bases remained unmatched. This CDR3 has 16 amino acids.